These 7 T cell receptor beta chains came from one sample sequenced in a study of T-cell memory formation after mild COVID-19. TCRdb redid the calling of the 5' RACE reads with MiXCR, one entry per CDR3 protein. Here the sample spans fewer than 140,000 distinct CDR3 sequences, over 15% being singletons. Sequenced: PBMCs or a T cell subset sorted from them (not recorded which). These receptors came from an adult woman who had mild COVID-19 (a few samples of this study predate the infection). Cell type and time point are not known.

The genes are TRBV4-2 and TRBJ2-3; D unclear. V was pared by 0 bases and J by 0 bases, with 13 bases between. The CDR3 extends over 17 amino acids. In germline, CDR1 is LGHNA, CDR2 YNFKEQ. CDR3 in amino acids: CASSQDRQISSTDTQYF. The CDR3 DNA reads TGTGCCAGCAGCCAAGATCGACAAATATCTAGCACAGATACGCAGTATTTT.

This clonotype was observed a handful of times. The CDR3 DNA reads TGTGCCAGCAGCCCTCGGACCCGTCGGGAGACCCAGTACTTC. Translation gives CASSPRTRRETQYF. The chain couples TRBV11-3 to TRBJ2-5; D remains unclear. CDR1 and CDR2 from the germline V gene are SGHNT and YENEEA. V dropped 5 bases and J dropped 5 bases, with 15 bases sitting between them. The CDR3 is 14 amino acids.

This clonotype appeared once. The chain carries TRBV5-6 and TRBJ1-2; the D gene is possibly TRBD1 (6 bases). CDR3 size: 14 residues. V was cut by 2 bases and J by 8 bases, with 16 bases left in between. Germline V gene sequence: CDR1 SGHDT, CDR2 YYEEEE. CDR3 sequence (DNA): TGTGCCAGCAGCTTTGGCAGGGGCCTCGGGGGCTACACCTTC. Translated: CASSFGRGLGGYTF.

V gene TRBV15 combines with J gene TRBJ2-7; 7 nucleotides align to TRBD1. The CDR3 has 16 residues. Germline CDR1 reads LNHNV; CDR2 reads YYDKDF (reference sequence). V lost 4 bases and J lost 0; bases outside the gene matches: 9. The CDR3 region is CATSNDMDRSSYEQYF. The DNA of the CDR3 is TGTGCCACCAGCAACGACATGGACAGGAGCTCCTACGAGCAGTACTTC.

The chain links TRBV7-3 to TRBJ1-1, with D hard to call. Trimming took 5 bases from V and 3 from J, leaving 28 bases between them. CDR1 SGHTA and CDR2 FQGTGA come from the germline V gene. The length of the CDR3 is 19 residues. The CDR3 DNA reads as TGTGCCAGCAGCCCACTGGGCCTCTCGTTTAAGATTGAGGACACTGAAGCTTTCTTT. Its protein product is CASSPLGLSFKIEDTEAFF.

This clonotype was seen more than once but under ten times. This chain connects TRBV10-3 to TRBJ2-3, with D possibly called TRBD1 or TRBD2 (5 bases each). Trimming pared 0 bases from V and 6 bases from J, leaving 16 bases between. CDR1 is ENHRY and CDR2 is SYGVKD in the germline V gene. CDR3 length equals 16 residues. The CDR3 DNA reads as TGTGCCATCAGTGAGTCGCACCGGGATTCAGGGGATACGCAGTATTTT. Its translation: CAISESHRDSGDTQYF.

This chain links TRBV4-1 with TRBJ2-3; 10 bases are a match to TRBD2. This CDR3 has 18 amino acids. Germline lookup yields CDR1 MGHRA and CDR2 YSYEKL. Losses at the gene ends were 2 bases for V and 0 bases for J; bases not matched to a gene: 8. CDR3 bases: TGCGCCAGCAGCCAATCCTTTAGCGGGGGGAAAAGCACAGATACGCAGTATTTT. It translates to CASSQSFSGGKSTDTQYF.